This TCR beta chain emerged from a study of control samples from healthy donors and cancer patients. The assay was immunoSEQ multiplex PCR, and TCRdb's table has in-frame clones only and misses some. The sample contains around 100,000 clones, 88% of which appear only once. Germline CDR1 is PRHDT and CDR2 is FYEKMQ (reference sequence). V was trimmed by 1 base and J by 8 bases, leaving 8 bases between them. The CDR3 is made up of 13 amino acids. V and J are TRBV13 and TRBJ2-2, with D possibly being TRBD1 (5 bases). This TCR derives from an older woman in good health. The specimen was blood. CDR3 in DNA: TGTGCCAGCAGCTTAGAAGGGGAAGGGGAGCTGTTTTTT. Translated: CASSLEGEGELFF.